This T cell receptor (beta chain) appears in the sequencing data of a study of T-cell memory formation after mild COVID-19 (dated by TCRdb to the early 2020s). About the investigation overall: TCR sequence clusters from the two donors were largely donor specific. The cohort was made up of two young adult volunteers, one female and one male, who were previously healthy. In a couple of donors, T-cell clones that expanded and contracted after mild COVID-19 were followed by sequencing TCRalpha and TCRbeta repertoires longitudinally. Findings and caveats that apply to the study as a whole: Only two mild cases were covered in the study, and larger cohorts including severe cases with pre-infection samples were considered necessary. Contracting CD4+ clones were located mainly in the CM and EM memory subsets, whereas CD8+ clones were found to be enriched in EMRA. SARS-CoV-2 specificity was not confirmed for the second-wave clones peaking on day 37. Clones that contracted from day 15 to 85 showed balanced CD4/CD8 phenotypes, whereas a second wave of clones that expanded from day 15 to 37 leaned towards CD4+. Some responding clones were detected in pre-infection memory, which suggested that pre-existing cross-reactive memory T cells had joined the SARS-CoV-2 response.

The CDR1 and CDR2 encoded by the germline V gene (reference sequence) are LNHDA and SQIVND. The CDR3 goes from the cysteine to the phenylalanine over 12 residues. This entry keeps only the CDR3 DNA: 36 bases, framed from base 1. Trimming takes 3 bases from V and 7 bases from J, and the germline ends sit 6 bases apart. TCRdb shows the sequencer as Illumina NovaSeq 6000. TCRalpha and TCRbeta cDNA libraries were built by 5'RACE with constant-segment primers, adding sample barcodes and unique molecular identifiers. RNA was extracted from every sample with Trizol reagent. Libraries were amplified in two PCR steps, with a second sample barcode and Illumina TruSeq adapters added in the second step. Sequencing of libraries was performed on an Illumina NovaSeq with 2 x 150 bp paired-end reads. Processing in the source paper ran as follows. Reads were demultiplexed and collapsed into UMI-guided consensus sequences with migec v1.2.7. With mixcr v2.1.11, UMI consensuses were aligned to TRA and TRB V and J templates and assembled into clonotypes. Expanded or contracted clonotypes were those called significant by both edgeR and NoisET, with noise models trained on biological replicates. For edgeR calls, a false discovery rate-adjusted p below 0.01 and a log2 fold-change threshold of 1 were applied. As an exploratory analysis of dynamics, max-normalized trajectories of the 1000 most abundant clonotypes were examined with PCA combined with hierarchical clustering. The CD4 or CD8 phenotype of responding clones was assigned using the separately sequenced CD4+ and CD8+ repertoires. Clones were called with MiXCR by TCRdb after fastp trimmed the public reads at Q25, and only in-frame beta chains were retained. Each record represents a unique CDR3 protein, reported with the most common genes and DNA among its rows. These V and J calls rely on TCRdb rather than the paper's analysis. Here the sample has over 500,000 distinct CDR3 sequences; about 18% occur a single time. The ten most abundant clones make up around 8.1% of the sample.

PBMCs were isolated by Ficoll-Paque density gradient centrifugation. For this clonotype: No cognate antigen has been identified for it. No base qualities exist here, and no much larger clone lies one base off it.

Sequences were obtained from PBMCs or a T cell subset sorted from them (not recorded which). The clonotype comes from an adult woman who had mild COVID-19 (a few samples of this study predate the infection). The sample titles of this study are shuffled in the database, so cell type and time point are left out; the donor was told from shared clones. The chain employs TRBV19 and TRBJ2-2; the D gene lacks a confident call. For the CDR3, the sequence is CASSIGGGELFF. The sequenced DNA is TGTGCCAGTAGTATTGGTGGCGGGGAGCTGTTTTTT.